This T cell receptor (beta chain) was documented in a study of T-cell reconstitution after alpha-beta-depleted transplantation in children. General observations from the study: Newly produced T cells mostly provided counts and TCRbeta diversity after one year, as hyperexpanded clones declined. For some patients, TCRbeta diversity was high at day 60 because of recipient T cells and thymic progenitors that survived. Reports say that about two months after transplant, the alpha-beta T cells came out of several hundred graft clones that had expanded.

Trimming took 5 bases from V and 5 from J, leaving 15 bases between them. CDR3 length equals 14 residues. For TCRbeta, the library was prepared with unique molecular identifiers. MiXCR was run by TCRdb on the PCR reads, yielding one entry per CDR3 protein. This sample has some 260,000 distinct CDR3 sequences, with roughly 25% found just once. This clonotype turned up a few times. Its antigen is currently unknown. The genes are TRBV12-3 or TRBV12-4 and TRBJ2-5; no reliable D call. The sequencing used PBMCs, mostly from graft donor cells, collected 360 days after TCRalphabeta/CD19-depleted stem cell transplant. This clonotype was sampled from a female patient aged 2-10 years who had a stem cell transplant for congenital amegakaryocytic thrombocytopenia, so the T cells may come from the graft donor. DNA for the CDR3: TGTGCCAGCAGTATCCCTGGGGTTTTCGAGACCCAGTACTTC. Translation: CASSIPGVFETQYF.